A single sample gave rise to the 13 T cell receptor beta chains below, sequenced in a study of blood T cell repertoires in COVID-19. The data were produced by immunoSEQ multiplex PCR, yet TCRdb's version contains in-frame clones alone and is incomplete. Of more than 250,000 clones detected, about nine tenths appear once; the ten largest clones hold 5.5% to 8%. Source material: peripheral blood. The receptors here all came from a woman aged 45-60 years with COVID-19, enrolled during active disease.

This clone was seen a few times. Written as DNA, the CDR3 is TGCGCCAGCAGCCAAGCCTCGGGGACAGGTTGGAACACTGAAGCTTTCTTT. Protein sequence: CASSQASGTGWNTEAFF. This chain joins TRBV4-1 and TRBJ1-1, with 8 bases fitting TRBD1. There are 17 residues in the CDR3. Germline V gene lookup returns CDR1 MGHRA and CDR2 YSYEKL. The ends lost 1 base at V and 1 base at J; junction bases unmatched: 8.

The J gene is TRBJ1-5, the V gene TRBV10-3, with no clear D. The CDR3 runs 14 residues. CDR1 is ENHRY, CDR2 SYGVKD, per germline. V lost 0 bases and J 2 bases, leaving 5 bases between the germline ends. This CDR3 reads CAISESSGNQPQHF. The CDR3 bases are TGTGCCATCAGTGAGTCATCGGGCAATCAGCCCCAGCATTTT.

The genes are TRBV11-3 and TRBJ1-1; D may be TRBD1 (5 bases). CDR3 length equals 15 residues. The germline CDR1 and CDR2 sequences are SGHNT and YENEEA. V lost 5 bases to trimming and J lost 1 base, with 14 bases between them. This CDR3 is CASSLRGEANTEAFF. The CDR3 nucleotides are TGTGCCAGCAGCCTCCGGGGGGAAGCGAACACTGAAGCTTTCTTT.

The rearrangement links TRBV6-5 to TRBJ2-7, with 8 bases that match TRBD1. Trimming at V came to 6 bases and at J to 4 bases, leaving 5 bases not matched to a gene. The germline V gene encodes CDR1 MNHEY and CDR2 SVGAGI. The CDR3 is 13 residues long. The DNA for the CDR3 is TGTGCCAGCAGCATGCAGGGGGCTTACGAGCAGTACTTC. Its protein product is CASSMQGAYEQYF.

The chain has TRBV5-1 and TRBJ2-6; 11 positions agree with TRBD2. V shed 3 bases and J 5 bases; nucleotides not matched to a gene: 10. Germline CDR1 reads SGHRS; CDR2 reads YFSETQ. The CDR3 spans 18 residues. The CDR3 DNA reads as TGCGCCAGCAGCTACCGGACTAGCGGGCCCTCCAGGGCCAACGTCCTGACTTTC. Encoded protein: CASSYRTSGPSRANVLTF.

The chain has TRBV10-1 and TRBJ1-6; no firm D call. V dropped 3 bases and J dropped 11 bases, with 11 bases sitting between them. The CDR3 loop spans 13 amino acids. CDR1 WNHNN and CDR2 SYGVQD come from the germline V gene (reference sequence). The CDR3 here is CASSEIFGTPLHF. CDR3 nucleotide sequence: TGCGCCAGCAGTGAAATCTTCGGTACACCCCTCCACTTT.

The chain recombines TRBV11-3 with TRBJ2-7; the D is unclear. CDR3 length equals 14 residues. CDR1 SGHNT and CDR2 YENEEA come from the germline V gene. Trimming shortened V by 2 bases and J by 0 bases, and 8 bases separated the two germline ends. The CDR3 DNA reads TGTGCCAGCAGCTTATCGAGATCCTCCTACGAGCAGTACTTC. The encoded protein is CASSLSRSSYEQYF. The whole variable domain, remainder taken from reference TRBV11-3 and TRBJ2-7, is EAGVVQSPRYKIIEKKQPVAFWCNPISGHNTLYWYLQNLGQGPELLIRYENEEAVDDSQLPKDRFSAERLKGVDSTLKIQPAELGDSAVYLCASSLSRSSYEQYFGPGTRLTVT.

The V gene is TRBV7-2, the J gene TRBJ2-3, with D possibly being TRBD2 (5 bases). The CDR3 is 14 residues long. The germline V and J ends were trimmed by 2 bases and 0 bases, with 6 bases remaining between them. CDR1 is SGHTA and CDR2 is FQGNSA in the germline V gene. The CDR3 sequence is CASSLPGSTDTQYF. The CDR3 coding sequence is TGTGCCAGCAGCTTACCGGGGAGCACAGATACGCAGTATTTT.

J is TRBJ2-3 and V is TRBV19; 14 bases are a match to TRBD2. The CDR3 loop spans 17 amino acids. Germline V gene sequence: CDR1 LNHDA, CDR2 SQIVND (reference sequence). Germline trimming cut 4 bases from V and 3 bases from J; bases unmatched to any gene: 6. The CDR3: CASSTIGTSGSTDTQYF. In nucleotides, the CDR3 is TGTGCCAGTAGTACGATCGGGACTAGCGGGAGTACAGATACGCAGTATTTT.

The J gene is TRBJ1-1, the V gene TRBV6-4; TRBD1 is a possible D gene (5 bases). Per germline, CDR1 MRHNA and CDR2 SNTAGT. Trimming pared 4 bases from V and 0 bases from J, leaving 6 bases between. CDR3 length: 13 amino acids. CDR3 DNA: TGTGCCAGCAGTGGACAGATGAACACTGAAGCTTTCTTT. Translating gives CASSGQMNTEAFF.

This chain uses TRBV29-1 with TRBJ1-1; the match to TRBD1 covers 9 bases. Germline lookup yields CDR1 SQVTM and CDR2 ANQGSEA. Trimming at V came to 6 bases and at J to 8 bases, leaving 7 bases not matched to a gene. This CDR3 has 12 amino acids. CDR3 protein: CSVGDREREAFF. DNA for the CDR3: TGCAGCGTGGGGGACAGGGAAAGAGAAGCTTTCTTT.

The CDR3 loop reads CASSLSGQGVHEQYF. Here the CDR3 DNA reads TGCGCCAGCAGCCTCTCGGGACAGGGAGTCCACGAGCAGTACTTC. This chain joins TRBV5-1 and TRBJ2-7; 9 nucleotides match TRBD1. Germline V gene data show CDR1 as SGHRS and CDR2 as YFSETQ. V trimming: 4 bases; J trimming: 5 bases; junction bases outside the gene matches: 10. The CDR3 spans 15 residues.

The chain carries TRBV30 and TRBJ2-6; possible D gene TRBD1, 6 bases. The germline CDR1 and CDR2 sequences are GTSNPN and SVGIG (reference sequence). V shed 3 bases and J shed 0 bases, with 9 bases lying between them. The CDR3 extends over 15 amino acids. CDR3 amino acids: CAWRKQGSGANVLTF. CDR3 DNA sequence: TGTGCCTGGAGGAAACAGGGCTCTGGGGCCAACGTCCTGACTTTC.